This T cell receptor (beta chain) was observed in a study of T cell responses to AZD1222 COVID-19 vaccine. Broader study findings: Two AZD1222 doses significantly raised spike-specific TCR breadth and depth over controls. It was only a handful of AZD1222 recipients who were seropositive at baseline.

The data were produced by immunoSEQ multiplex PCR, yet TCRdb's version contains in-frame clones alone and is incomplete. Here the sample spans 170,000 or so clones, just over 90% being singletons. In regard to this clone: Antigen unknown.

The CDR3 has 14 residues. With 2 bases removed from V and 5 bases from J, the gap between germline ends came to 12 bases. Germline V lookup: CDR1 MNHEY, CDR2 SVGAGI. This sequence joins TRBV6-5 and TRBJ1-2; the D is unclear. The receptor was isolated from an adult in good health. The specimen comprised peripheral blood, sampled on day 0 of AZD1222 vaccination. Here the CDR3 reads CASSYEGGGYGYTF. The CDR3 DNA follows: TGTGCCAGCAGTTACGAGGGTGGTGGGTATGGCTACACCTTC.